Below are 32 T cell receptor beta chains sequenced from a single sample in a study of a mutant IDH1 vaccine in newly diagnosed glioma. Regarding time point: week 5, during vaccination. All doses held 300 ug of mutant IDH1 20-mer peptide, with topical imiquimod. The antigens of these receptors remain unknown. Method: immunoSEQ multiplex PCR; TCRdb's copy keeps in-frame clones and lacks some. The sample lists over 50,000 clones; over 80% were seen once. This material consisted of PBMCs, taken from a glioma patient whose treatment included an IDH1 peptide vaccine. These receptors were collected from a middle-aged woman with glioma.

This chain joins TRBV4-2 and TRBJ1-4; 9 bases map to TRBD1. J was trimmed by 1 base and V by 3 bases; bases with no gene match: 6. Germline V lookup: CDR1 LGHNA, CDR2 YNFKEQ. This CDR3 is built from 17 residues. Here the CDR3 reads CASSQGQGKGTNEKLFF. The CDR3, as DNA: TGTGCCAGCAGCCAGGGACAGGGTAAAGGAACTAATGAAAAACTGTTTTTT.

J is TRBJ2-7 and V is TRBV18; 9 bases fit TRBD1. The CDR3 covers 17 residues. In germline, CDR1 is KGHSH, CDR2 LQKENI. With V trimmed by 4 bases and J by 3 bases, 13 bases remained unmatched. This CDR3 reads CASSQIHSGTGIYEQYF. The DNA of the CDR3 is TGTGCCAGCTCACAGATTCATTCGGGGACAGGGATCTACGAGCAGTACTTC.

The CDR3: CASSLRGGWTEAFF. The CDR3 DNA is TGTGCCAGCAGTTTAAGGGGGGGTTGGACTGAAGCTTTCTTT. The chain has TRBV27 and TRBJ1-1; tentative D call: TRBD1 (6 bases). This CDR3 is built from 14 residues. From germline, CDR1 is MNHEY and CDR2 SMNVEV (reference sequence). The V and J ends lost 2 bases and 5 bases respectively, with 12 bases between them.

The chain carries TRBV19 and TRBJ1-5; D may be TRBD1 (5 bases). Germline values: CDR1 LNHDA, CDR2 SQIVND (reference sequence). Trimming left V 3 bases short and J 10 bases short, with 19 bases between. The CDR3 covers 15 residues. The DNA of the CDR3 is TGTGCCAGTAGTATCCCGGGACGCTTAGGGCAACCCCAGCATTTT. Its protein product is CASSIPGRLGQPQHF.

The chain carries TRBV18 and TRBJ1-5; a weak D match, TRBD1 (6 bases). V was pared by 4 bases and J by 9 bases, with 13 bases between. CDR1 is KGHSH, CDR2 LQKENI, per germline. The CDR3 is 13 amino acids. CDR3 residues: CASSLEDSSPQHF. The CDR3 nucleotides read TGTGCCAGCTCACTCGAGGACAGTTCGCCCCAGCATTTT.

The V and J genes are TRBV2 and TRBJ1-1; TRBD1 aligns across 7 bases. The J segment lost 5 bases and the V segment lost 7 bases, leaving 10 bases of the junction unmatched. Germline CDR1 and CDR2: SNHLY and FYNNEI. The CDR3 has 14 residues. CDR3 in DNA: TGTGCCAGCAAGGAAACAGGGGTGGTGACTGAAGCTTTCTTT. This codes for CASKETGVVTEAFF.

The chain's CDR3 is CASSETGVRTGELFF. CDR3 nucleotide sequence: TGTGCCAGCAGTGAAACAGGGGTCCGCACCGGGGAGCTGTTTTTT. The chain links TRBV6-1 to TRBJ2-2; 7 bases map to TRBD1. CDR1 is MNHNS and CDR2 is SASEGT in the germline V gene. This CDR3 spans 15 amino acids. The J segment lost 4 bases and the V segment lost 2 bases, leaving 4 bases of the junction unmatched.

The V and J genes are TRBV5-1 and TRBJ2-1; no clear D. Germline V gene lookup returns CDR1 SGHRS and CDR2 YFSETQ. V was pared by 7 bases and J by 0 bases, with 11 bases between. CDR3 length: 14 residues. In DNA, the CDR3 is TGCGCCAGCTCCGTAAGCAGCTCCTACAATGAGCAGTTCTTC. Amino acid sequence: CASSVSSSYNEQFF.

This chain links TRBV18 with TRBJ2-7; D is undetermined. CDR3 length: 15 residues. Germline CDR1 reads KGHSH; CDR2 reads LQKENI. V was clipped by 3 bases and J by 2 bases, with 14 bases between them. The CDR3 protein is CASSPSPQAPYEQYF. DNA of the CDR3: TGTGCCAGCTCACCGAGTCCGCAGGCCCCCTACGAGCAGTACTTC.

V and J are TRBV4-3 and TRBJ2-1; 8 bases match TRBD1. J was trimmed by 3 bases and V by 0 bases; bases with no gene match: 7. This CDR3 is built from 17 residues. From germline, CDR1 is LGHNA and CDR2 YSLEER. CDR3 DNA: TGCGCCAGCAGCCAAGAGGGTCATGGACAGGGCTACAATGAGCAGTTCTTC. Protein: CASSQEGHGQGYNEQFF.

The CDR3 DNA sequence: TGCGCCAGCAGCCTCTCTACCCCCTCCGGGGAGCTGTTTTTT. This translates into CASSLSTPSGELFF. V and J are TRBV5-1 and TRBJ2-2; no clear D. The CDR3 runs to 14 residues. Germline lookup yields CDR1 SGHRS and CDR2 YFSETQ. The V end lost 4 bases, the J end lost 6 bases, and 13 bases lay between the germline ends.

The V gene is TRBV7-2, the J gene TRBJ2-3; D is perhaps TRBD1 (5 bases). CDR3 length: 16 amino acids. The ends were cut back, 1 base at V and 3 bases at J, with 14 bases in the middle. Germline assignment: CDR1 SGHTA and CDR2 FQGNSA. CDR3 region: CASSLGVQGITDTQYF. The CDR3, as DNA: TGTGCCAGCAGCTTAGGAGTCCAGGGAATAACAGATACGCAGTATTTT.

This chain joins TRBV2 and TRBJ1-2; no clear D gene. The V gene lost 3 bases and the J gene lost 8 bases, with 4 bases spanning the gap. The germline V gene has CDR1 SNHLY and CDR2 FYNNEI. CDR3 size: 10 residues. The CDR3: CASSEGGYTF. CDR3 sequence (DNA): TGTGCCAGCAGTGAGGGCGGCTACACCTTC.

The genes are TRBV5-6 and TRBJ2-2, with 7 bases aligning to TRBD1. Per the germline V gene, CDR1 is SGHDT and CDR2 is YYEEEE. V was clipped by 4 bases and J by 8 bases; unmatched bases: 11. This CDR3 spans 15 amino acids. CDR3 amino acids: CASSVRDSYPGELFF. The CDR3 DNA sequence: TGTGCCAGCAGCGTCCGGGACAGTTACCCGGGGGAGCTGTTTTTT.

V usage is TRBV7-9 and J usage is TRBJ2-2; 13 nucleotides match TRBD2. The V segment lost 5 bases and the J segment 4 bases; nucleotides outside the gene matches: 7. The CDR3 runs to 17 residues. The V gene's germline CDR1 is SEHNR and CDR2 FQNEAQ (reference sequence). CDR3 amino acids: CASSLLAGGPGTGELFF. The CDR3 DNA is TGTGCCAGCAGCCTACTAGCGGGAGGGCCGGGCACCGGGGAGCTGTTTTTT.

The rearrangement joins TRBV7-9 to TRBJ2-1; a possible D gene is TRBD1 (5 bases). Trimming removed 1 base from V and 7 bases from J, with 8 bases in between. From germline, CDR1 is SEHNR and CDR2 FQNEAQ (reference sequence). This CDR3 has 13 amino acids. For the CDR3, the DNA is TGTGCCAGCAGCTTAGGCAGGGTAAATGAGCAGTTCTTC. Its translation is CASSLGRVNEQFF.

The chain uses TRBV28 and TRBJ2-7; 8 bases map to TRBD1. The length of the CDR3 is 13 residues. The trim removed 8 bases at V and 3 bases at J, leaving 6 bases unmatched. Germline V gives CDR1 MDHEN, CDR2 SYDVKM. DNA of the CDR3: TGTGCCAGCTTAGGACAGGGACGCTACGAGCAGTACTTC. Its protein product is CASLGQGRYEQYF.

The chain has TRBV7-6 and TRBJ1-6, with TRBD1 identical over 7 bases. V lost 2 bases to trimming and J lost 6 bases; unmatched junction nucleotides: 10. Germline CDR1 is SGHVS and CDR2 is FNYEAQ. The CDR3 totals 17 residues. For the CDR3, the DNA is TGTGCCAGCAGCTTAACAGGGGTGGTCAGTTCTAATTCACCCCTCCACTTT. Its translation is CASSLTGVVSSNSPLHF.

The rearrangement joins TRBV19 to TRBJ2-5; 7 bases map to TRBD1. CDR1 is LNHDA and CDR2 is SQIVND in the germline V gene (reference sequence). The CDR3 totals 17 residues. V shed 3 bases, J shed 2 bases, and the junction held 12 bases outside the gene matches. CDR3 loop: CASSIGQTGTAQETQYF. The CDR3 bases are TGTGCCAGTAGTATCGGCCAAACCGGGACAGCGCAAGAGACCCAGTACTTC.

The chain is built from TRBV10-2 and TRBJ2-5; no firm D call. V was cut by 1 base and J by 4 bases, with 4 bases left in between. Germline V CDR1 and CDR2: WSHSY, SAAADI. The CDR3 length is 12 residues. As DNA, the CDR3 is TGCGCCAGCAGTGAGTGGGGAGAGACCCAGTACTTC. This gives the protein CASSEWGETQYF.

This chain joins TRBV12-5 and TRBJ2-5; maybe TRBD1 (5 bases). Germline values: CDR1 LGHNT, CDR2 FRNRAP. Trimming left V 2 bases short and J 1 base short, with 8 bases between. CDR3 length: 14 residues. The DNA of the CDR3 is TGTGCTAGTGGTTTGACAGGCGGCCAAGAGACCCAGTACTTC. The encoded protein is CASGLTGGQETQYF.

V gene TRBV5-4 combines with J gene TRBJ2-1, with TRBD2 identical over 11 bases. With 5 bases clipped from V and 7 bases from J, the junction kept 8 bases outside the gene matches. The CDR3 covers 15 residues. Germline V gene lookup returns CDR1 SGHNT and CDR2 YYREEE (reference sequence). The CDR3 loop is CASRYSGGAGNEQFF. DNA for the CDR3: TGTGCCAGCAGGTATAGCGGGGGGGCCGGTAATGAGCAGTTCTTC. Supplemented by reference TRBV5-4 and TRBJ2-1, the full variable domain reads ETGVTQSPTHLIKTRGQQVTLRCSSQSGHNTVSWYQQALGQGPQFIFQYYREEENGRGNFPPRFSGLQFPNYSSELNVNALELDDSALYLCASRYSGGAGNEQFFGPGTRLTVL.

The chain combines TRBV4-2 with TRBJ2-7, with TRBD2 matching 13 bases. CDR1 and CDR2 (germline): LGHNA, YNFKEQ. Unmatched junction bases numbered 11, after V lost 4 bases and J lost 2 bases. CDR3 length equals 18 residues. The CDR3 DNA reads TGTGCCAGCAGCCGAACTAGCGGGGGGGCCCAAATCCCCTACGAGCAGTACTTC. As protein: CASSRTSGGAQIPYEQYF.

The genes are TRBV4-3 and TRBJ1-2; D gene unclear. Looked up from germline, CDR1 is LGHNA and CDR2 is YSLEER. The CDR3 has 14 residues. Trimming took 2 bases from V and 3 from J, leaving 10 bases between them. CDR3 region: CASSQSPGDYGYTF. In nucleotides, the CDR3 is TGCGCCAGCAGCCAATCTCCTGGGGACTATGGCTACACCTTC.

The CDR3 region is CASSLQGAPSPLHF. The CDR3 coding sequence is TGTGCCAGCAGCCTACAGGGGGCTCCTTCACCCCTCCACTTT. The chain joins TRBV6-6 to TRBJ1-6; TRBD1 matches 9 bases. Per germline, CDR1 MNHNY and CDR2 SVGAGI (reference sequence). Trimming removed 6 bases from V and 9 bases from J; junction bases left unmatched: 6. The CDR3 has 14 residues.

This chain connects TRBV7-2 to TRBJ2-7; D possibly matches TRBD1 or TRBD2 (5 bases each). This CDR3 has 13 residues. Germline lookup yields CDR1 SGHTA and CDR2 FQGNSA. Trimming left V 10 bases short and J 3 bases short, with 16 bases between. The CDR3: CATRWGNGYEQYF. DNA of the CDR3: TGTGCCACCCGGTGGGGGAATGGCTACGAGCAGTACTTC.

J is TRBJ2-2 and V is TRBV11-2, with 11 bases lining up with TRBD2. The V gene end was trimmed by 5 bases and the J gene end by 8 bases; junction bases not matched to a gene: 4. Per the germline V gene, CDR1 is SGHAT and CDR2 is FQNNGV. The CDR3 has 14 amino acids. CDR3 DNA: TGTGCCAGCAGCCGACTAGCGGGAATTGGGGAGCTGTTTTTT. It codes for CASSRLAGIGELFF.

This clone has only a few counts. CDR3 sequence: CTSLRGGAHEQYF. For the CDR3, the DNA is TGCACCAGCCTCCGAGGGGGAGCGCACGAGCAGTACTTC. The V gene is TRBV1, the J gene TRBJ2-7; the table's D call, TRBD1, has no DNA check behind it. TRBV1 is described as a pseudogene. CDR3 length: 13 amino acids.

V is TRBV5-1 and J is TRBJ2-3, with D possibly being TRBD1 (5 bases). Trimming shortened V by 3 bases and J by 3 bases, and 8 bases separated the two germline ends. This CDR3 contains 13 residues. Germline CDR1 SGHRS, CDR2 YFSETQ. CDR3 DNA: TGCGCCAGCAGCTCTCCAGGGACAGATACGCAGTATTTT. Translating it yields CASSSPGTDTQYF.

The CDR3 is CASSLVEMNTEAFF. CDR3 sequence (DNA): TGTGCCAGCAGTTTAGTAGAAATGAACACTGAAGCTTTCTTT. V gene TRBV2 combines with J gene TRBJ1-1; unclear D gene. This CDR3 contains 14 residues. The germline V and J ends were trimmed by 5 bases and 0 bases, with 10 bases remaining between them. Germline-derived CDR1 and CDR2 are SNHLY and FYNNEI. Supplemented by reference TRBV2 and TRBJ1-1, the full variable domain reads EPEVTQTPSHQVTQMGQEVILRCVPISNHLYFYWYRQILGQKVEFLVSFYNNEISEKSEIFDDQFSVERPDGSNFTLKIRSTKLEDSAMYFCASSLVEMNTEAFFGQGTRLTVV.

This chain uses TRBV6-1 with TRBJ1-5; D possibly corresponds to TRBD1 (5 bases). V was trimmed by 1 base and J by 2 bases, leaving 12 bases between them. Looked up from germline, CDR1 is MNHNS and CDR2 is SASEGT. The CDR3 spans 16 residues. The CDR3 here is CASSEVGKGGNQPQHF. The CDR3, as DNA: TGTGCCAGCAGTGAAGTAGGGAAAGGGGGCAATCAGCCCCAGCATTTT.

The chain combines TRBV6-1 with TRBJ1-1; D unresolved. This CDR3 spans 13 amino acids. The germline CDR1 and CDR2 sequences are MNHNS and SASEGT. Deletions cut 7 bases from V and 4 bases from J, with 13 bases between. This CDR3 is CASKRLSLTEAFF. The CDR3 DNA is TGTGCCAGCAAGCGTCTGAGTCTCACTGAAGCTTTCTTT.